The sequence of this T cell receptor beta chain was determined in a study of T cell clonality in common variable immunodeficiency. This clone was seen many times. The observed sequence ends 3 residues before the CDR3 terminus, with the missing tail filled in from the germline J gene. Generated by immunoSEQ multiplex PCR, the TCRdb table keeps only in-frame clones and is missing some. The sample yields about 34,000 clones, without any singletons. Looked up from germline, CDR1 is SGHVS and CDR2 is FNYEAQ. This CDR3 has 15 residues. With 1 base removed from V and 6 bases from J, the gap between germline ends came to 13 bases.

The sample consisted of peripheral blood mononuclear cells. The sequence came from a person between 18 and 70 years old in good health. This chain connects TRBV7-6 to TRBJ2-1, with D hard to call. CDR3 DNA (partial): TGTGCCAGCAGCTTAGTTGGAACTACTTCCAATGAG. As protein: CASSLVGTTSNE. The CDR3 as a whole reads CASSLVGTTSNEQFF.